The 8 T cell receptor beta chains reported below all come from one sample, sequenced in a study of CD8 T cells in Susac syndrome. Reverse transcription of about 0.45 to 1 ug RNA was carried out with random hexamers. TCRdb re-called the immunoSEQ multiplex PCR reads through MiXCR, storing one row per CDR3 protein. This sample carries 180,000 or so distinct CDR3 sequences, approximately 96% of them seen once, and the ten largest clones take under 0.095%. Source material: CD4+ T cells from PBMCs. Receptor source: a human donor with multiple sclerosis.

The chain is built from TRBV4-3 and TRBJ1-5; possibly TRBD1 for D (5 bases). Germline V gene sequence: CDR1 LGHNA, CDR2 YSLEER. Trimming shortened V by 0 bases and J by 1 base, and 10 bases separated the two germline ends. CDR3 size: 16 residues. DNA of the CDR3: TGCGCCAGCAGCCAAGATTGGGCAGGGAGCAATCAGCCCCAGCATTTT. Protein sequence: CASSQDWAGSNQPQHF.

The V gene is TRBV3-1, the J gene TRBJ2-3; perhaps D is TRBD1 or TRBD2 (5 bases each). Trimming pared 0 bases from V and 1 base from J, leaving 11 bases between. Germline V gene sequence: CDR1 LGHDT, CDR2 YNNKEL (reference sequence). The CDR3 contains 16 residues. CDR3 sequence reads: CASSQESGGGTDTQYF. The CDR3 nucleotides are TGTGCCAGCAGCCAAGAGAGTGGGGGTGGCACAGATACGCAGTATTTT.

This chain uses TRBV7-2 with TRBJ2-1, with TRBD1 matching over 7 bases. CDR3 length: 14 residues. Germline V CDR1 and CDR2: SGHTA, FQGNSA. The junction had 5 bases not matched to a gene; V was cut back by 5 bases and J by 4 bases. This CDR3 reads CASSRGTAYNEQFF. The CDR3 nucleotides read TGTGCCAGCAGCCGAGGGACAGCTTACAATGAGCAGTTCTTC.

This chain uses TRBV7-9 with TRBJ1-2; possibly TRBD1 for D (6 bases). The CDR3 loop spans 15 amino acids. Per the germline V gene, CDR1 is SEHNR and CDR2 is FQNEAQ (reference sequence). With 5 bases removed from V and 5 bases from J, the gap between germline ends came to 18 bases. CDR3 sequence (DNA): TGTGCCAGCAGCCAGACGGGGCAGGGGATGTATGGCTACACCTTC. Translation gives CASSQTGQGMYGYTF.

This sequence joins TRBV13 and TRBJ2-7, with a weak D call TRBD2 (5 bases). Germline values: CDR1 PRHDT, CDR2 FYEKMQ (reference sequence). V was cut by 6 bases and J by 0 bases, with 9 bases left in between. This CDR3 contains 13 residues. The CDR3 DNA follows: TGTGCCAGCAGTTCTACTAGCTCCTACGAGCAGTACTTC. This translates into CASSSTSSYEQYF.

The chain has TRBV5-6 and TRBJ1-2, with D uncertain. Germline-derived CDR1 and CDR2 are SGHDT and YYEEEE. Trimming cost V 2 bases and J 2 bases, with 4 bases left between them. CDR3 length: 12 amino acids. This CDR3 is CASSFQNYGYTF. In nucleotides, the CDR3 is TGTGCCAGCAGCTTCCAGAACTATGGCTACACCTTC.

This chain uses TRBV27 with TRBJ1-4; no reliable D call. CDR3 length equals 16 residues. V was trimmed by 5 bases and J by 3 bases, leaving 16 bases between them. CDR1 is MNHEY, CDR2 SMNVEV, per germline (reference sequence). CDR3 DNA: TGTGCCAGCAGTCCCTCTCCCCTCCAGGCTAATGAAAAACTGTTTTTT. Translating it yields CASSPSPLQANEKLFF.

In nucleotides, the CDR3 is TGCGCCAGCAGCCAATCCCGGAGGGTAGGGGAGCAGTTCTTC. Its translation is CASSQSRRVGEQFF. V and J are TRBV4-3 and TRBJ2-1; perhaps TRBD2 as D (6 bases). Trimming stripped 2 bases from V and 10 bases from J, with 15 bases between. This CDR3 contains 14 residues. The germline V gene encodes CDR1 LGHNA and CDR2 YSLEER.